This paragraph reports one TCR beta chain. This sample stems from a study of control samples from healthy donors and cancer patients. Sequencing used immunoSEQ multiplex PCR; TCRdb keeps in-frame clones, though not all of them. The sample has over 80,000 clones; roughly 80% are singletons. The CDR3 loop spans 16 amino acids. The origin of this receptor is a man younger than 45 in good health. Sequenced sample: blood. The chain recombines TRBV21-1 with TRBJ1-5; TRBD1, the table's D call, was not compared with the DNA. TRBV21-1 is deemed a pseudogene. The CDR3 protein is CASSNQDRGSNQPQHF. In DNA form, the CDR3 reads TGTGCCAGCAGCAACCAGGACAGGGGTAGCAATCAGCCCCAGCATTTT.